This T cell receptor beta chain is drawn from a study of blood T cell repertoires in COVID-19. Sequenced by immunoSEQ multiplex PCR; TCRdb stores in-frame clones only, minus some. The profile shows more than 200,000 clones, about nine tenths of them singletons. The CDR3 totals 14 residues. V was clipped by 2 bases and J by 7 bases, with 14 bases between them. Germline CDR1 and CDR2: LGHDT and YNNKEL (reference sequence). The sequenced material came from peripheral blood. The source of this sequence is a man between 65 and 79 years old with acute or convalescent COVID-19. The chain has TRBV3-1 (or the pseudogene TRBV3-2) and TRBJ2-5; D is perhaps TRBD2 (5 bases). CDR3 residues: CASSQRGSIGTQYF. The DNA for the CDR3 is TGTGCCAGCAGCCAACGAGGGTCAATCGGGACCCAGTACTTC.